What follows are 11 T cell receptor beta chains derived from one specimen sequenced in a study of T cell repertoires in cytomegalovirus infection. MiXCR, applied by TCRdb to the reads, yields one record per CDR3 protein. The top ten hold roughly 74% of the sample, which has about 110,000 distinct CDR3 sequences, under 45% seen once. What these receptors recognize is not known. This specimen was CD8+ T cells from cultured PBMCs, taken from culture after CMV antigen stimulation. All receptors derive from a human donor in good health (CMV status not recorded). Some clones in this sample may be carry-over from other donors' samples.

This chain uses TRBV19 with TRBJ2-7; TRBD1 agrees at 7 bases. V was pared by 3 bases and J by 5 bases, with 4 bases of the junction left unmatched. The germline V gene has CDR1 LNHDA and CDR2 SQIVND (reference sequence). The CDR3 has 13 amino acids. CDR3 nucleotide sequence: TGTGCCAGTAGTATCGAGGGGGCCCACGAGCAGTACTTC. This gives the protein CASSIEGAHEQYF.

Worth noting for this clonotype: This clone may be a read error of a much larger clone one base away. The chain employs TRBV7-4 and TRBJ2-7; D call uncertain. CDR3 length: 14 residues. Germline V gives CDR1 SGHVT, CDR2 SQSDAQ. Trimming shortened V by 4 bases and J by 3 bases, and 13 bases separated the two germline ends. The CDR3 DNA reads as TGTGCCAGCAGCTCCCGCGAAGGAGTCTACGAGCAGTACTTC. Translation gives CASSSREGVYEQYF.

This clonotype was counted a single time. The V call is TRBV7-9, the J call TRBJ2-3; 8 bases match TRBD2. Germline loops: CDR1 SEHNR, CDR2 FQNEAQ (reference sequence). This CDR3 spans 16 amino acids. The V and J ends lost 1 base and 2 bases, in that order; junction bases with no gene match: 5. This CDR3 reads CASSLELADLTDTQYF. The CDR3 DNA reads as TGTGCCAGCAGCTTAGAACTAGCGGACCTCACAGATACGCAGTATTTT.

The rearrangement joins TRBV7-2 to TRBJ2-1; D is unresolved. Per germline, CDR1 SGHTA and CDR2 FQGNSA. Trimming removed 1 base from V and 5 bases from J, with 6 bases in between. The CDR3 is made up of 13 amino acids. This CDR3 reads CASSLVINNEQFF. The CDR3 DNA follows: TGTGCCAGCAGCTTAGTCATCAACAATGAGCAGTTCTTC.

This clonotype was seen a handful of times. The V gene is TRBV19, the J gene TRBJ2-3; D is undetermined. Germline assignment: CDR1 LNHDA and CDR2 SQIVND (reference sequence). The CDR3 consists of 14 residues. V shed 3 bases and J shed 3 bases, with 10 bases lying between them. CDR3 protein: CASSMTGITDTQYF. Written as DNA, the CDR3 is TGTGCCAGTAGTATGACCGGTATAACAGATACGCAGTATTTT.

This clonotype was counted between two and nine times. The chain joins TRBV2 to TRBJ1-3; D unresolved. The CDR3 length is 13 residues. V was pared by 2 bases and J by 6 bases, with 8 bases between. The germline CDR1 and CDR2 sequences are SNHLY and FYNNEI. CDR3 region: CASSEQRENTIYF. DNA of the CDR3: TGTGCCAGCAGTGAACAGCGGGAAAACACCATATATTTT.

This clonotype was detected a few times. V usage is TRBV6-6 and J usage is TRBJ2-1; D is uncertain. The CDR3 spans 12 residues. Germline CDR1 MNHNY, CDR2 SVGAGI (reference sequence). The ends were cut back, 0 bases at V and 8 bases at J, with 5 bases in the middle. CDR3 coding DNA: TGTGCCAGCAGTTACTCCCCCCATGAGCAGTTCTTC. This sequence encodes CASSYSPHEQFF.

The chain joins TRBV10-3 to TRBJ2-7, with 12 bases identical to TRBD1. The CDR3 contains 15 residues. Per germline, CDR1 ENHRY and CDR2 SYGVKD. With 6 bases clipped from V and 3 bases from J, the junction kept 6 bases outside the gene matches. CDR3 nucleotides: TGTGCCATCAGAGACCGGGACAGGGGGCTCTACGAGCAGTACTTC. Protein product: CAIRDRDRGLYEQYF.

This clonotype showed up just a few times. This chain links TRBV28 with TRBJ1-4; no clear D gene. Germline V gene sequence: CDR1 MDHEN, CDR2 SYDVKM. V was pared by 6 bases and J by 6 bases, with 14 bases between. The length of the CDR3 is 14 residues. The CDR3 nucleotides read TGTGCCAGCAGCCAGTTTGGGGTCTATGAAAAACTGTTTTTT. Residues: CASSQFGVYEKLFF.

The V call is TRBV30, the J call TRBJ2-7; 7 bases are a match to TRBD1. Germline trimming cut 0 bases from V and 2 bases from J; bases unmatched to any gene: 1. This CDR3 has 13 amino acids. Germline V gives CDR1 GTSNPN, CDR2 SVGIG (reference sequence). CDR3: CAWSVGQTYEQYF. The CDR3 region has the DNA TGTGCCTGGAGTGTGGGACAGACCTACGAGCAGTACTTC.

J is TRBJ2-4 and V is TRBV6-2 or TRBV6-3; no definite D call. The CDR3 has 12 residues. The V end lost 6 bases, the J end lost 4 bases, and 7 bases lay between the germline ends. In germline, CDR1 is MNHEY, CDR2 SVGEGT. The CDR3 loop is CASSNLKNIQYF. The CDR3, as DNA: TGTGCCAGCAGCAACCTAAAAAACATTCAGTACTTC.